The entry that follows covers one TCR beta chain sequence. The sample comes from a study of CD8 T cells in Susac syndrome. TCR beta sequences were obtained from blood CD8+ and CD4+ T cells. Looked up from germline, CDR1 is MNHEY and CDR2 is SVGAGI. The CDR3 totals 13 residues. V lost 7 bases and J 2 bases, leaving 12 bases between the germline ends. Random hexamers served to reverse transcribe about 0.5 to 1 ug RNA. The CDR3 of TCR beta was amplified by immunoSEQ multiplex PCR across 54 Vbeta and 13 Jbeta. TCRdb reprocessed the immunoSEQ multiplex PCR reads via MiXCR and lists one record per CDR3 protein. The sample has roughly 130,000 distinct CDR3 sequences, about 95% seen once.

Sequenced sample: CD4+ T cells from PBMCs. The clonotype comes from a human donor in good health. The V gene is TRBV6-5, the J gene TRBJ2-7, with no clear D. CDR3 loop: CASKSPATYEQYF. In DNA, the CDR3 is TGTGCCAGCAAGAGTCCAGCTACCTACGAGCAGTACTTC.